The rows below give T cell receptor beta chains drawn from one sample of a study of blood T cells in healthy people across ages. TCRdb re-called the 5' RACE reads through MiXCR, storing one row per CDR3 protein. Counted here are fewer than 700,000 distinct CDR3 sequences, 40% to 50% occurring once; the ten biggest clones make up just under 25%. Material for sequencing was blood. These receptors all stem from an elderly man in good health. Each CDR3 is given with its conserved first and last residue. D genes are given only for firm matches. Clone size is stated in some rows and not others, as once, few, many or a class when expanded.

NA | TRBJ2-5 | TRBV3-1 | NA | TGTGCCAGCAGCCAAGGATCGCGTTTATTCCAGTCCGGGCAAGAGACCCAGTACTTC | CASSQGSRLFQSGQETQYF
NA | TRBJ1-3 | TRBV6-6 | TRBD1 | TGTGCCAGCAGTTATTCAGGACAGGGAAGCACCATATATTTT | CASSYSGQGSTIYF
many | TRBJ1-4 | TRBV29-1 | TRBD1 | TGCAGCGCGCACAGGGGTGGGAATGAAAAACTGTTTTTT | CSAHRGGNEKLFF
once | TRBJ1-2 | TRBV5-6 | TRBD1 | TGTGCCAGCAGCGTTTCCGGGACAGCGACTTGGGGCTACACCTTC | CASSVSGTATWGYTF
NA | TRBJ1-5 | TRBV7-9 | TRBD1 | TGTGCCAGCGCAGGGACAGGGGGCAATCAGCCCCAGCATTTT | CASAGTGGNQPQHF
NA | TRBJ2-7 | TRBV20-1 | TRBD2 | TGCAGTGCTCGGGGGGCGGGAGGATCCTACGAGAAGTACTTC | CSARGAGGSYEKYF
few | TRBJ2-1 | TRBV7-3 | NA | TGTGCCAGCAGCTCGACTGGAAGCTCCTACAATGAGCAGTTCTTC | CASSSTGSSYNEQFF
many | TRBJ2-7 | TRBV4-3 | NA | TGCGCCAGCAGCCAAGACCCCCAGGGGAGCTACGAGCAGTACTTC | CASSQDPQGSYEQYF
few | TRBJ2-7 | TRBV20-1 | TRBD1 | TGCAGTGCTAGAGATGCAGGGGGCCTGGACGAGCAGTACTTC | CSARDAGGLDEQYF
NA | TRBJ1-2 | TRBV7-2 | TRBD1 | TGTGCCAGCAGCTCCGTGACAGGGATATATGGCTACACCTTC | CASSSVTGIYGYTF
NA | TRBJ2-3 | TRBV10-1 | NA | TGCGCCAGCAGTGAGGGGAGCCGGCTTACAGATACGCAGTATTTT | CASSEGSRLTDTQYF